Below, 25 T cell receptor beta chains from the same sample are listed, as sequenced in a study of tumor-infiltrating lymphocytes in glioblastoma multiforme. TCRB libraries came from RNA via three nested multiplex PCR rounds. TCRdb used MiXCR to reprocess the multiplex PCR reads, holding one entry per CDR3 protein. This table holds about 11,000 distinct CDR3 sequences, roughly 70% found once. Sample: brain tumor tissue. The receptors derive from a male donor with glioblastoma.

Remarks on this clonotype: A single base separates this from a much larger clone, so it may be a read error. V usage is TRBV19 and J usage is TRBJ2-7; D tentatively reads TRBD1 or TRBD2 (5 bases each). This CDR3 is built from 13 residues. Germline assignment: CDR1 LNHDA and CDR2 SQIVND (reference sequence). V lost 8 bases to trimming and J lost 6 bases, with 17 bases between them. Written as DNA, the CDR3 is TGTGCCAGTGGGGACGGCTCGTGGTGCGAGCAGTACTTC. Translation: CASGDGSWCEQYF. The full variable domain, completed using reference TRBV19 and TRBJ2-7, is DGGITQSPKYLFRKEGQNVTLSCEQNLNHDAMYWYRQDPGQGLRLIYYSQIVNDFQKGDIAEGYSVSREKKESFPLTVTSAQKNPTAFYLCASGDGSWCEQYFGPGTRLTVT.

About this clonotype itself: A read error is possible here, since a much larger clone lies one base away. The rearrangement uses TRBV19 and TRBJ2-7; D call uncertain. Germline-derived CDR1 and CDR2 are LNHDA and SQIVND (reference sequence). This CDR3 is built from 13 residues. The CDR3 region has the DNA TGTCCCAGTAGTATGCGTAGCTCCTACGAGCAGTACTTC. Translated, it gives CPSSMRSSYEQYF.

This clonotype appeared a single time. An end of the junction does not agree with germline; a read error may underlie this. The CDR3 sequence: CSVVLEGASYKEQFF. The CDR3 nucleotides read TGCAGCGTTGTCCTAGAGGGAGCGTCCTACAAAGAGCAGTTCTTC. The chain is built from TRBV29-1 and TRBJ2-1, with a possible D match to TRBD2 (5 bases). This CDR3 region has 15 residues. Germline V CDR1 and CDR2: SQVTM, ANQGSEA.

This clonotype is large by share. The chain links TRBV11-2 to TRBJ1-2; 9 nucleotides line up with TRBD1. The V gene end was trimmed by 5 bases and the J gene end by 7 bases; junction bases not matched to a gene: 14. Germline lookup yields CDR1 SGHAT and CDR2 FQNNGV. The CDR3 length is 16 residues. CDR3 loop: CASSPLKGQGVGGYTF. DNA for the CDR3: TGTGCCAGCAGCCCCCTGAAGGGACAGGGCGTTGGTGGCTACACCTTC.

V and J are TRBV11-2 and TRBJ2-3; no firm D call. The V end lost 3 bases, the J end lost 1 base, and 11 bases lay between the germline ends. CDR3 length equals 15 residues. Germline V gene lookup returns CDR1 SGHAT and CDR2 FQNNGV. Written as DNA, the CDR3 is TGTGCCAGCAGCTTTCTAATAGCAGGCACAGATACGCAGTATTTT. Residues: CASSFLIAGTDTQYF. Using reference TRBV11-2 and TRBJ2-3 for the parts outside the CDR3, the full variable domain is EAGVAQSPRYKIIEKRQSVAFWCNPISGHATLYWYQQILGQGPKLLIQFQNNGVVDDSQLPKDRFSAERLKGVDSTLKIQPAKLEDSAVYLCASSFLIAGTDTQYFGPGTRLTVL.

This chain joins TRBV4-1 and TRBJ1-2, with 7 bases lining up with TRBD1. The CDR3 has 15 residues. V lost 8 bases, J lost 2 bases, and 11 bases stayed unmatched. Germline CDR1 and CDR2: MGHRA and YSYEKL. CDR3 loop: CASQDRYRGNYGYTF. CDR3 coding DNA: TGCGCCAGCCAAGATCGATACAGGGGAAACTATGGCTACACCTTC.

For this clonotype: An end of the junction differs from the germline gene, which may be a read error. This rearrangement joins TRBV29-1 to TRBJ2-1, with 10 bases aligning to TRBD2. The germline V gene has CDR1 SQVTM and CDR2 ANQGSEA. The CDR3 is made up of 16 amino acids. As DNA, the CDR3 is TGCATCGTTGGGGGGACTAGCGCCCTTTCCTACGATGAGCGGTTCTTC. It yields the protein CIVGGTSALSYDERFF.

The V and J genes are TRBV20-1 and TRBJ2-1, with 15 bases lining up with TRBD2. Trimming at V came to 7 bases and at J to 4 bases, leaving 8 bases not matched to a gene. Germline V lookup: CDR1 DFQATT, CDR2 SNEGSKA (reference sequence). This CDR3 has 16 amino acids. This CDR3 is CSDLGTSGRKYNEQFF. The CDR3 nucleotides are TGCAGTGACCTGGGGACTAGCGGGAGGAAATACAATGAGCAGTTCTTC.

The CDR3 spells CASSPGPGVRETQYF. The CDR3 DNA follows: TGTGCCAGCAGCCCGGGACCGGGCGTGCGAGAGACCCAGTACTTC. The gene calls are TRBV11-2 and TRBJ2-5; D tentatively fits TRBD1 or TRBD2 (5 bases each). The CDR3 sequence is 15 residues long. Germline V CDR1 and CDR2: SGHAT, FQNNGV. V shed 5 bases and J shed 4 bases, with 17 bases lying between them.

The genes are TRBV12-3 or TRBV12-4 and TRBJ1-5, with 8 bases identical to TRBD1. This CDR3 has 13 amino acids. V lost 2 bases to trimming and J lost 6 bases; unmatched junction nucleotides: 0. In DNA, the CDR3 is TGTGCCAGCAGTTTAACAGGGGGTCAGCCCCAGCATTTT. This translates into CASSLTGGQPQHF.

By sample share, this clonotype is hyperexpanded. The chain uses TRBV20-1 and TRBJ2-7; a weak D match, TRBD2 (6 bases). The CDR3 sequence is 15 residues long. Germline V gives CDR1 DFQATT, CDR2 SNEGSKA (reference sequence). Trimming cost V 0 bases and J 4 bases, with 16 bases left between them. In DNA form, the CDR3 reads TGCAGTGCTAGAGAAGGGACTTCGGAGGGTTACGAGCAGTACTTC. The encoded protein is CSAREGTSEGYEQYF.

By share of the sample, this clonotype is medium-sized (0.01 to 0.1%). The chain uses TRBV7-9 and TRBJ1-1; D ambiguous. Germline loops: CDR1 SEHNR, CDR2 FQNEAQ (reference sequence). This CDR3 contains 14 residues. V was pared by 2 bases and J by 6 bases, with 13 bases between. This chain's CDR3 is CASSLRREKSEAFF. The CDR3 coding sequence is TGTGCCAGCAGCTTACGGAGGGAAAAGTCTGAAGCTTTCTTT.

This clonotype was found once. Lacking the conserved final phenylalanine or tryptophan, this CDR3 likely reflects a read error. V gene TRBV6-5 combines with J gene TRBJ1-1, with a possible D match to TRBD1 (5 bases). The CDR3 length is 14 residues. Germline CDR1 is MNHEY and CDR2 is SVGAGI. V shed 2 bases and J shed 10 bases, with 17 bases lying between them. CDR3 in amino acids: CASSYAIWGNGAFY. The CDR3 bases are TGTGCCAGCAGTTACGCGATCTGGGGGAATGGAGCTTTCTAT.

This rearrangement joins TRBV27 to TRBJ1-2; TRBD1 is a possible D gene (6 bases). The germline V and J ends were trimmed by 7 bases and 4 bases, with 16 bases remaining between them. The CDR3 totals 14 residues. Looked up from germline, CDR1 is MNHEY and CDR2 is SMNVEV (reference sequence). The CDR3 coding sequence is TGTGCCAGCAATTTGTCCCAGGGGACCTATGGCTACACCTTC. Amino acid sequence: CASNLSQGTYGYTF.

The rearrangement uses TRBV14 and TRBJ1-6; D is perhaps TRBD1 (5 bases). The CDR3 consists of 15 residues. Trimming pared 1 base from V and 9 bases from J, leaving 13 bases between. Germline CDR1 reads SGHDN; CDR2 reads FVKESK. CDR3 coding DNA: TGTGCCAGCAGCCAAGTACAGGCCCGGGGTTCACCCCTCCACTTT. Translated, it gives CASSQVQARGSPLHF.

Remarks on this clonotype: The junction departs from germline at one end; a sequencing error may be responsible. The genes are TRBV20-1 and TRBJ2-1; D may be TRBD2 (5 bases). Germline CDR1 reads DFQATT; CDR2 reads SNEGSKA (reference sequence). This CDR3 comprises 16 residues. This CDR3 reads CNASPGELMGNYEQLF. CDR3 sequence (DNA): TGCAATGCTAGCCCCGGGGAACTAATGGGTAACTATGAGCAGCTCTTC.

This clonotype was seen only a few times. As DNA, the CDR3 is TGTGCCAGCAGTCCGGGGCAGCTGGAGGAAGCTTTCTTT. Residues: CASSPGQLEEAFF. The genes are TRBV12-3 or TRBV12-4 and TRBJ1-1; D is possibly TRBD1 (5 bases). V was clipped by 5 bases and J by 8 bases, with 15 bases between them. The CDR3 contains 13 residues.

The count of this clonotype is one. One end of the junction fails to match germline, which may point to a read error. The chain recombines TRBV29-1 with TRBJ1-6; a weak D match, TRBD1 (6 bases). There are 13 residues in the CDR3. The germline CDR1 and CDR2 sequences are SQVTM and ANQGSEA. CDR3 amino acids: CSVAMDRGSPLHF. The DNA for the CDR3 is TGCAGTGTTGCCATGGACAGAGGATCACCCCTCCACTTT. Complete variable domain (other parts from reference TRBV29-1 and TRBJ1-6): SAVISQKPSRDICQRGTSLTIQCQVDSQVTMMFWYRQQPGQSLTLIATANQGSEATYESGFVIDKFPISRPNLTFSTLTVSNMSPEDSSIYLCSVAMDRGSPLHFGNGTRLTVT.

This clonotype counts as large. The chain carries TRBV29-1 and TRBJ1-5, with a tentative D call TRBD1 (6 bases). This CDR3 contains 13 residues. CDR1 and CDR2 (germline): SQVTM, ANQGSEA. V was cut by 4 bases and J by 1 base, with 8 bases left in between. The CDR3 bases are TGCAGCGTTGCGAGGGGGAGCAATCAGCCCCAGCATTTT. This codes for CSVARGSNQPQHF. The whole variable domain, filled in from reference TRBV29-1 and TRBJ1-5, reads SAVISQKPSRDICQRGTSLTIQCQVDSQVTMMFWYRQQPGQSLTLIATANQGSEATYESGFVIDKFPISRPNLTFSTLTVSNMSPEDSSIYLCSVARGSNQPQHFGDGTRLSIL.

CDR3 protein: CASSLDSSGVLGYTF. The CDR3 coding sequence is TGTGCCAGCAGCTTAGATTCGTCGGGGGTTTTGGGCTACACCTTC. The chain recombines TRBV11-2 with TRBJ1-2; perhaps TRBD1 as D (5 bases). The V end lost 0 bases, the J end lost 8 bases, and 16 bases lay between the germline ends. The CDR3 spans 15 residues. Germline CDR1 is SGHAT and CDR2 is FQNNGV.

This chain uses TRBV20-1 with TRBJ2-1; 10 nucleotides agree with TRBD1. The germline gives CDR1 DFQATT, CDR2 SNEGSKA (reference sequence). The V and J ends lost 3 bases and 3 bases, in that order; junction bases with no gene match: 5. The CDR3 sequence is 15 residues long. CDR3 protein: CSASRDRGFYNEQFF. The CDR3 DNA sequence: TGCAGTGCTAGCCGGGACAGGGGTTTCTACAATGAGCAGTTCTTC.

In this sample, this clonotype is medium-sized. J is TRBJ1-3 and V is TRBV6-2 or TRBV6-3; TRBD1 matches 8 bases. This CDR3 has 14 amino acids. Unmatched junction bases numbered 2, after V lost 5 bases and J lost 2 bases. Germline CDR1 reads MNHEY; CDR2 reads SVGEGT. The CDR3 loop is CASSRTGPGNTIYF. CDR3 sequence (DNA): TGTGCCAGCAGTCGGACAGGGCCTGGAAACACCATATATTTT.

A remark on this clonotype: A much more abundant neighbour one base away suggests this may be a read error. V gene TRBV7-8 combines with J gene TRBJ2-7; D is perhaps TRBD2 (6 bases). CDR1 SGHVS and CDR2 FQNEAQ come from the germline V gene. The CDR3 totals 16 residues. Here the CDR3 reads CISSLAWWGEDYEQYF. CDR3 bases: TGTATCAGCAGCTTAGCCTGGTGGGGGGAGGACTACGAGCAGTACTTC. The full variable domain, rest sourced from reference TRBV7-8 and TRBJ2-7, is GAGVSQSPRYKVAKRGQDVALRCDPISGHVSLFWYQQALGQGPEFLTYFQNEAQLDKSGLPSDRFFAERPEGSVSTLKIQRTQQEDSAVYLCISSLAWWGEDYEQYFGPGTRLTVT.

The gene calls are TRBV11-3 and TRBJ2-1; D remains ambiguous. CDR1 SGHNT and CDR2 YENEEA come from the germline V gene. The CDR3 is 13 amino acids. V was clipped by 4 bases and J by 9 bases, with 13 bases between them. The CDR3 loop reads CASSSAVEREQFF. In DNA form, the CDR3 reads TGTGCCAGCAGCTCGGCCGTGGAGCGTGAGCAGTTCTTC.

Points on this clonotype: Mismatch with germline at one junction end may stem from a read error. The chain couples TRBV10-1 to TRBJ2-2; 12 bases align to TRBD2. Germline values: CDR1 WNHNN, CDR2 SYGVQD (reference sequence). The CDR3 spans 16 residues. This CDR3 reads CPSSEMASGRAGELFF. CDR3 bases: TGCCCCAGCAGTGAAATGGCTAGCGGGAGGGCGGGGGAGCTGTTCTTT.